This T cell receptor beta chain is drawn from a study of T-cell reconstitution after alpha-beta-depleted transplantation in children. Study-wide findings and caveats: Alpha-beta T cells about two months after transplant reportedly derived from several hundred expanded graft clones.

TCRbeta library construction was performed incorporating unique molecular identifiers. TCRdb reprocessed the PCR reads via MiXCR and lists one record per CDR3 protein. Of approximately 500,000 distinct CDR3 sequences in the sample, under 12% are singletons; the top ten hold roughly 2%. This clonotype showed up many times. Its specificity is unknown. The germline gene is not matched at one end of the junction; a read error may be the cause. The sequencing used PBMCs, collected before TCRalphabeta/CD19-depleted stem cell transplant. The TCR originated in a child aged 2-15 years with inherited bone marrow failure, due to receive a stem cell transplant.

Here the CDR3 DNA reads TGTGCCAGCAATTACAGGGGGCACACTGAAGCTTTCTTT. Translation gives CASNYRGHTEAFF. The gene calls are TRBV6-2 or TRBV6-3 and TRBJ1-1, with 9 bases that match TRBD1. The CDR3 contains 13 residues. Germline V lookup: CDR1 MNHEY, CDR2 SVGEGT.